These 21 T cell receptor beta chains originate from one sample sequenced in a study of neurological immune-mediated disorders. Each CDR3 protein gets one entry after TCRdb re-called the 5' RACE reads with MiXCR. The data show tens of thousands of distinct CDR3 sequences, 10% seen once. The sequenced sample consisted of PBMCs. Every receptor here comes from a woman younger than 45 with HTLV-1-associated myelopathy (HAM/TSP).

This clonotype was detected many times. The chain links TRBV20-1 to TRBJ2-1; TRBD2 is a possible D gene (5 bases). The CDR3 contains 12 residues. From germline, CDR1 is DFQATT and CDR2 SNEGSKA (reference sequence). V lost 6 bases, J lost 4 bases, and 10 bases lay in between. The CDR3 DNA reads as TGCAGTGCAAGGACTGTTTACAATGAGCAGTTCTTC. Protein sequence: CSARTVYNEQFF.

This clonotype has a count of ten or more. This sequence joins TRBV5-1 and TRBJ2-6; the D call may be TRBD1 or TRBD2 (5 bases each). CDR3 length: 17 amino acids. CDR1 is SGHRS and CDR2 is YFSETQ in the germline V gene. The V end was cut by 1 base, the J end by 1 base, with 12 bases between. The CDR3 is CASSLQGRQSGANVLTF. In nucleotides, the CDR3 is TGCGCCAGCAGCTTGCAGGGACGACAATCTGGGGCCAACGTCCTGACTTTC.

Many counts were recorded for this clonotype. This rearrangement joins TRBV29-1 to TRBJ2-1; TRBD1 agrees at 9 bases. V lost 7 bases to trimming and J lost 9 bases; unmatched junction nucleotides: 7. The CDR3 consists of 12 residues. From germline, CDR1 is SQVTM and CDR2 ANQGSEA. CDR3 nucleotides: TGCAGCGCGGGGACAGGGTGGAGTGAGCAGTTCTTC. Amino acids: CSAGTGWSEQFF.

This clonotype came up many times. The chain recombines TRBV2 with TRBJ1-5, with a weak D call TRBD1 (6 bases). The CDR3 spans 16 residues. Deletions cut 4 bases from V and 0 bases from J, with 13 bases between. Looked up from germline, CDR1 is SNHLY and CDR2 is FYNNEI. DNA of the CDR3: TGTGCCAGCAGTGGAGGGACACCCTATAGCAATCAGCCCCAGCATTTT. Translating it yields CASSGGTPYSNQPQHF. Drawing the rest from reference TRBV2 and TRBJ1-5, the complete variable domain is EPEVTQTPSHQVTQMGQEVILRCVPISNHLYFYWYRQILGQKVEFLVSFYNNEISEKSEIFDDQFSVERPDGSNFTLKIRSTKLEDSAMYFCASSGGTPYSNQPQHFGDGTRLSIL.

This clonotype was seen repeatedly, ten times or more. The rearrangement links TRBV7-2 to TRBJ2-1; TRBD2 matches 9 bases. V lost 5 bases to trimming and J lost 7 bases; unmatched junction nucleotides: 12. Germline CDR1 and CDR2: SGHTA and FQGNSA. The CDR3 sequence is 16 residues long. The chain's CDR3 is CASSLTSGPPGNEQFF. In DNA, the CDR3 is TGTGCCAGCAGCCTGACTAGCGGCCCTCCGGGGAATGAGCAGTTCTTC.

In its sample, this clonotype was seen many times. CDR3 loop: CASRGSYNSPLHF. DNA of the CDR3: TGCGCCAGCAGGGGGTCCTATAATTCACCCCTCCACTTT. The genes are TRBV5-1 and TRBJ1-6; D gene ambiguous. Germline CDR1 SGHRS, CDR2 YFSETQ. The length of the CDR3 is 13 residues. Trimming removed 5 bases at V and 1 base at J, with 4 bases between.

The chain couples TRBV9 to TRBJ2-1; the D gene could be TRBD1 or TRBD2 (7 bases each). Per germline, CDR1 SGDLS and CDR2 YYNGEE. V was cut by 4 bases and J by 7 bases, with 15 bases left in between. The length of the CDR3 is 14 residues. The CDR3 DNA is TGTGCCAGCAGCCCCGCCCAGGGGGGGAATGAGCAGTTCTTC. Protein sequence: CASSPAQGGNEQFF.

This clonotype is labeled as medium-sized. V gene TRBV6-2 or TRBV6-3 combines with J gene TRBJ1-1, with a weak D call TRBD1 (6 bases). Germline V lookup: CDR1 MNHEY, CDR2 SVGEGT. The CDR3 sequence is 15 residues long. The V end was cut by 4 bases, the J end by 0 bases, with 12 bases between. The CDR3: CASSSHRELNTEAFF. For the CDR3, the DNA is TGTGCCAGCAGTTCTCACAGGGAGTTGAACACTGAAGCTTTCTTT.

Ten or more counts support this clonotype. The rearrangement joins TRBV20-1 to TRBJ2-6; D is unclear. Per the germline V gene, CDR1 is DFQATT and CDR2 is SNEGSKA (reference sequence). This CDR3 spans 14 amino acids. Trimming stripped 1 base from V and 1 base from J, with 5 bases between. CDR3 nucleotide sequence: TGCAGTGCTAGAGGTGGTTCTGGGGCCAACGTCCTGACTTTC. It yields the protein CSARGGSGANVLTF.

The table lists this clonotype with many counts. This chain joins TRBV5-1 and TRBJ2-1; 10 nucleotides align to TRBD2. CDR3 length: 16 amino acids. Looked up from germline, CDR1 is SGHRS and CDR2 is YFSETQ. Trimming at V came to 0 bases and at J to 6 bases, leaving 6 bases not matched to a gene. Here the CDR3 reads CASSLDVQRGGNEQFF. The CDR3 DNA is TGCGCCAGCAGCTTGGACGTCCAGCGGGGGGGCAATGAGCAGTTCTTC. Combining the CDR3 with reference TRBV5-1 and TRBJ2-1 gives the whole variable domain KAGVTQTPRYLIKTRGQQVTLSCSPISGHRSVSWYQQTPGQGLQFLFEYFSETQRNKGNFPGRFSGRQFSNSRSEMNVSTLELGDSALYLCASSLDVQRGGNEQFFGPGTRLTVL.

This clonotype was counted at least ten times. As DNA, the CDR3 is TGTGCCAGCAGGTCACCGGGACAGAGCTCCTACAATGAGCAGTTCTTC. It specifies CASRSPGQSSYNEQFF. The chain is built from TRBV6-6 and TRBJ2-1, with 7 bases that match TRBD1. Germline values: CDR1 MNHNY, CDR2 SVGAGI (reference sequence). Trimming removed 6 bases from V and 0 bases from J; junction bases left unmatched: 8. The CDR3 has 16 residues.

This clonotype was counted many times. The chain employs TRBV7-3 and TRBJ1-5; tentative D call: TRBD1 (5 bases). Germline CDR1 reads SGHTA; CDR2 reads FQGTGA. The ends were cut back, 5 bases at V and 6 bases at J, with 11 bases in the middle. The CDR3 totals 13 residues. DNA for the CDR3: TGTGCCAGCAGCCAGGGTATCGGTCAGCCCCAGCATTTT. Protein: CASSQGIGQPQHF. The full variable domain, its missing parts supplied by reference TRBV7-3 and TRBJ1-5, is GAGVSQTPSNKVTEKGKYVELRCDPISGHTALYWYRQSLGQGPEFLIYFQGTGAADDSGLPNDRFFAVRPEGSVSTLKIQRTERGDSAVYLCASSQGIGQPQHFGDGTRLSIL.

The table lists this clonotype with many counts. V usage is TRBV2 and J usage is TRBJ1-1; D is uncertain. CDR3 length: 13 amino acids. Between the trimmed V and J ends, which lost 4 bases and 0 bases, there was a span of 6 bases. Germline assignment: CDR1 SNHLY and CDR2 FYNNEI. The CDR3 here is CASSADLNTEAFF. In nucleotides, the CDR3 is TGTGCCAGCAGTGCAGATTTGAACACTGAAGCTTTCTTT. Full variable domain (outside the CDR3, taken from reference TRBV2 and TRBJ1-1): EPEVTQTPSHQVTQMGQEVILRCVPISNHLYFYWYRQILGQKVEFLVSFYNNEISEKSEIFDDQFSVERPDGSNFTLKIRSTKLEDSAMYFCASSADLNTEAFFGQGTRLTVV.

This clonotype was counted ten times or more. The chain combines TRBV20-1 with TRBJ2-2; no definite D call. Trimming left V 1 base short and J 1 base short, with 4 bases between. Germline assignment: CDR1 DFQATT and CDR2 SNEGSKA (reference sequence). The CDR3 is 13 residues long. CDR3 sequence reads: CSARGGNTGELFF. CDR3 DNA: TGCAGTGCTAGAGGGGGGAACACCGGGGAGCTGTTTTTT.

This clonotype was seen many times. The chain joins TRBV29-1 to TRBJ1-5, with 8 bases identical to TRBD1. The CDR3 totals 15 residues. Trimming at V came to 7 bases and at J to 4 bases, leaving 12 bases not matched to a gene. Per the germline V gene, CDR1 is SQVTM and CDR2 is ANQGSEA. This chain's CDR3 is CSAGSGTGRNQPQHF. DNA of the CDR3: TGCAGCGCTGGGTCCGGGACAGGAAGGAATCAGCCCCAGCATTTT.

The sample holds a few counts of this clonotype. The rearrangement links TRBV5-1 to TRBJ2-2; 7 bases line up with TRBD2. This CDR3 has 13 residues. J gave up 7 bases and V 7 bases, and 7 bases lay outside the gene matches. Per the germline V gene, CDR1 is SGHRS and CDR2 is YFSETQ. The DNA of the CDR3 is TGCGCCAGCCGACTAGCCCCAGACGGGGAGCTGTTTTTT. It is translated as CASRLAPDGELFF.

This clonotype was observed at least ten times. The rearrangement links TRBV20-1 to TRBJ1-1; no definite D call. CDR1 and CDR2 from the germline V gene are DFQATT and SNEGSKA (reference sequence). The V gene lost 3 bases and the J gene lost 1 base, with 9 bases spanning the gap. CDR3 length: 13 residues. The CDR3 region is CSASTTQNTEAFF. The CDR3 nucleotides are TGCAGTGCTAGTACCACCCAGAACACTGAAGCTTTCTTT.

This clonotype has a count of ten or more. V is TRBV29-1 and J is TRBJ1-2; the D is unclear. The germline V gene encodes CDR1 SQVTM and CDR2 ANQGSEA. With 2 bases removed from V and 8 bases from J, the gap between germline ends came to 9 bases. CDR3 length: 11 amino acids. The chain's CDR3 is CSVESGNGYTF. The CDR3 DNA sequence: TGCAGCGTTGAATCGGGGAACGGCTACACCTTC.

This clonotype occurred many times. The CDR3 sequence is CSASDPGLDYNEQFF. As DNA, the CDR3 is TGCAGTGCCTCCGATCCGGGACTTGACTACAATGAGCAGTTCTTC. J is TRBJ2-1 and V is TRBV20-1; possible D gene TRBD2, 6 bases. The CDR3 sequence is 15 residues long. V was pared by 6 bases and J by 3 bases, with 18 bases between. Looked up from germline, CDR1 is DFQATT and CDR2 is SNEGSKA (reference sequence).

This clonotype was recorded many times. The chain has TRBV21-1 and TRBJ2-7; the DNA was not used to check the table's D call, TRBD2. TRBV21-1 is termed a pseudogene. This CDR3 region has 16 residues. The CDR3: CASSTRAGMSSYEQYF. The CDR3 DNA is TGTGCCAGCAGCACTCGGGCGGGGATGAGCTCCTACGAGCAGTACTTC.

This clonotype was seen repeatedly, ten times or more. The chain links TRBV20-1 to TRBJ2-3, with 7 nucleotides matching TRBD1. This CDR3 has 14 residues. Germline assignment: CDR1 DFQATT and CDR2 SNEGSKA (reference sequence). Germline trimming cut 6 bases from V and 4 bases from J; bases unmatched to any gene: 10. The CDR3 region has the DNA TGCAGTGCGGCAGGGGGTCTTTTCTCAGATACGCAGTATTTT. Translating it yields CSAAGGLFSDTQYF.